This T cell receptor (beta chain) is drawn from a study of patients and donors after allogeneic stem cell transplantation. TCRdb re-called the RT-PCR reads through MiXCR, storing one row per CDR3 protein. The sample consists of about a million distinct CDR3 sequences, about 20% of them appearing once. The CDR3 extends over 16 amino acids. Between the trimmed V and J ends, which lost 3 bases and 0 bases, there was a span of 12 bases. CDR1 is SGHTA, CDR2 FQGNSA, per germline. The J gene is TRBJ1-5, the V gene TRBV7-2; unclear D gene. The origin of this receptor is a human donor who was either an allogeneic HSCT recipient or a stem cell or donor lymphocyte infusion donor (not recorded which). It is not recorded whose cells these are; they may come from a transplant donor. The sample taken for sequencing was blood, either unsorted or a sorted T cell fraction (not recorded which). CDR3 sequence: CASSLRAANSNQPQHF. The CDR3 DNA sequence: TGTGCCAGCAGCTTGAGGGCAGCAAATAGCAATCAGCCCCAGCATTTT.